These T cell receptor beta chains were read from a single sample in a study of PD-1 blockade in classical Hodgkin lymphoma. Here immunoSEQ multiplex PCR was the method, and the copy in TCRdb shows in-frame clones only, minus some. The sample carries tens of thousands of clones, approximately 83% recorded once. Here the sequenced sample was peripheral blood mononuclear cells (PBMCs), taken before the fourth cycle of nivolumab. The receptors originated from a human donor with classical Hodgkin lymphoma. Each CDR3 is given with its conserved first and last residue. Each record gives: V gene, J gene, D gene, clone size, CDR3 protein, CDR3 DNA. D genes are given only for firm matches. Rows may omit the clone size; those that give it use once, few, many or a size class.

TRBV10-3,TRBJ2-1,TRBD2,NA,CAISGVLAGNNEQFF,TGTGCCATCAGTGGGGTACTAGCGGGTAACAATGAGCAGTTCTTC
TRBV6-5,TRBJ2-3,TRBD2,NA,CASSPGTSSTDTQYF,TGTGCCAGCAGCCCCGGGACTAGCAGCACAGATACGCAGTATTTT
TRBV19,TRBJ2-1,TRBD2,NA,CASNGLAGVFSNEQFF,TGTGCCAGTAATGGACTAGCGGGAGTCTTTAGTAATGAGCAGTTCTTC
TRBV5-1,TRBJ2-1,TRBD1,NA,CASRNTGGVNNEQFF,TGCGCCAGCCGAAACACAGGGGGCGTAAATAATGAGCAGTTCTTC
TRBV10-3,TRBJ2-1,TRBD1,NA,CATRSGTGDNEQFF,TGTGCCACCCGGTCCGGGACAGGGGACAATGAGCAGTTCTTC
TRBV7-2,TRBJ2-3,NA,NA,CASSLSPATDTQYF,TGTGCCAGCAGCTTATCTCCAGCCACAGATACGCAGTATTTT
TRBV7-2,TRBJ2-2,TRBD1,NA,CASSIQGASGELFF,TGTGCCAGCAGCATACAGGGGGCGTCCGGGGAGCTGTTTTTT
TRBV13,TRBJ1-1,NA,NA,CASSTTSDRNTEAFF,TGTGCCAGCAGTACAACCTCAGACAGGAACACTGAAGCTTTCTTT
TRBV28,TRBJ2-7,NA,NA,CASSLQVGEQYF,TGTGCCAGCAGTTTACAAGTTGGAGAGCAGTACTTC
TRBV5-1,TRBJ2-1,TRBD2,NA,CASRQELAGLNEQFF,TGCGCCAGCAGACAAGAACTAGCGGGATTAAATGAGCAGTTCTTC
TRBV7-7,TRBJ2-3,NA,NA,CASSLWAEDTQYF,TGTGCCAGCAGCTTATGGGCCGAAGATACGCAGTATTTT
TRBV15,TRBJ2-7,NA,NA,CATTRAGVYEQYF,TGTGCCACCACCCGAGCCGGGGTTTACGAGCAGTACTTC
TRBV10-3,TRBJ2-1,NA,once,CAISVATEQFF,TGTGCCATCAGTGTCGCTACGGAGCAGTTCTTC
TRBV29-1,TRBJ1-2,NA,NA,CSVEEGYTF,TGCAGCGTTGAAGAGGGCTACACCTTC
TRBV30,TRBJ1-2,NA,NA,CAWTRRAYGYTF,TGTGCCTGGACCCGCAGGGCCTATGGCTACACCTTC
TRBV27,TRBJ2-5,TRBD2,NA,CASSLGTSGGWAETQYF,TGTGCCAGCAGTTTAGGGACTAGCGGGGGGTGGGCAGAGACCCAGTACTTC
TRBV2,TRBJ2-2,TRBD2,once,CASSEAEPSGRWGTGELFF,TGTGCCAGCAGTGAAGCGGAGCCTAGCGGGAGGTGGGGCACCGGGGAGCTGTTTTTT
TRBV5-1,TRBJ1-1,NA,few,CASSLEGIEAFF,TGCGCCAGCAGCTTGGAAGGGATTGAAGCTTTCTTT
TRBV7-2,TRBJ1-1,TRBD1,once,CATRERDRDTEAFF,TGTGCCACTAGAGAACGGGACAGGGACACTGAAGCTTTCTTT
TRBV4-1,TRBJ1-1,TRBD1,once,CASSQDRGGKTEAFF,TGCGCCAGCAGCCAAGATAGAGGGGGCAAAACTGAAGCTTTCTTT
TRBV5-6,TRBJ2-1,NA,NA,CASSLGLGFEQFF,TGTGCCAGCAGCTTGGGACTAGGTTTTGAGCAGTTCTTC
TRBV7-2,TRBJ1-5,NA,NA,CASSWGVRQPQHF,TGTGCCAGCAGCTGGGGGGTTAGGCAGCCCCAGCATTTT
TRBV6-1,TRBJ1-3,NA,NA,CASGRVGGEYTIYF,TGTGCCAGCGGTCGGGTTGGGGGAGAGTACACCATATATTTT
TRBV18,TRBJ2-7,TRBD2,NA,CASSPSLLAGMGLEQYF,TGTGCCAGCTCACCATCGTTACTAGCGGGAATGGGTCTCGAGCAGTACTTC
TRBV10-3,TRBJ2-7,TRBD2,few,CAIRGTSGSGEQYF,TGTGCCATCAGGGGGACTAGCGGGAGCGGCGAGCAGTACTTC
TRBV6-1,TRBJ1-5,NA,NA,CASSPGLQPQHF,TGTGCCAGCAGTCCCGGACTTCAGCCCCAGCATTTT
TRBV27,TRBJ2-7,NA,few,CASSPSGYEQYF,TGTGCCAGCAGTCCCAGCGGCTACGAGCAGTACTTC
TRBV9,TRBJ2-7,NA,NA,CASSPGTHSYEQYF,TGTGCCAGCAGCCCCGGGACACACTCCTACGAGCAGTACTTC
TRBV5-1,TRBJ2-1,TRBD2,NA,CASSRAGGRDEQFF,TGCGCCAGCAGCAGGGCGGGAGGGCGTGATGAGCAGTTCTTC
TRBV10-1,TRBJ2-2,TRBD2,NA,CASSPGTRGELFF,TGCGCCAGCAGTCCCGGGACTAGGGGGGAGCTGTTTTTT
TRBV5-4,TRBJ2-1,TRBD2,NA,CASSRGGAESNNEQFF,TGTGCCAGCAGCCGGGGGGGAGCGGAGTCTAACAATGAGCAGTTCTTC
TRBV2,TRBJ1-5,NA,NA,CASSIDRDQPQHF,TGTGCCAGCAGCATCGACCGGGATCAGCCCCAGCATTTT
TRBV6-5,TRBJ2-1,NA,NA,CASGEIRDSYNEQFF,TGTGCCAGCGGCGAAATAAGAGACTCCTACAATGAGCAGTTCTTC
TRBV5-1,TRBJ2-2,NA,NA,CASSVTTGNTGELFF,TGCGCCAGCAGCGTAACTACAGGGAACACCGGGGAGCTGTTTTTT
TRBV5-5,TRBJ2-3,NA,NA,CASSPRQISTDTQYF,TGTGCCAGCAGCCCCCGACAGATAAGCACAGATACGCAGTATTTT
TRBV29-1,TRBJ2-1,TRBD2,NA,CSVEGLAASSYNEQFF,TGCAGCGTTGAAGGACTAGCGGCCAGCTCCTACAATGAGCAGTTCTTC
TRBV14,TRBJ2-7,TRBD2,NA,CASSFVAGGPSYEQYF,TGTGCCAGCAGCTTCGTAGCGGGAGGGCCCTCCTACGAGCAGTACTTC
TRBV9,TRBJ2-3,NA,NA,CASSRYGSSTDTQYF,TGTGCCAGCAGCCGGTATGGATCTAGCACAGATACGCAGTATTTT
TRBV10-3,TRBJ2-1,NA,NA,CAISDHGTAVQQFF,TGTGCCATCAGTGACCACGGGACCGCGGTGCAGCAGTTCTTC
TRBV28,TRBJ2-1,TRBD2,NA,CAAKKREHNEQFF,TGTGCCGCTAAGAAGCGGGAGCACAATGAGCAGTTCTTC
TRBV28,TRBJ1-1,TRBD1,once,CASSSTGVRETEAFF,TGTGCCAGCAGTTCTACAGGGGTCCGGGAAACTGAAGCTTTCTTT
TRBV18,TRBJ2-7,NA,once,CASSPLDSPYEQYF,TGTGCCAGCTCACCATTGGACAGCCCCTACGAGCAGTACTTC
TRBV7-9,TRBJ2-1,NA,NA,CASSPWAPTYNEQFF,TGTGCCAGCAGCCCATGGGCCCCTACCTACAATGAGCAGTTCTTC
TRBV10-3,TRBJ1-3,TRBD1,NA,CATGTGNGNTIYF,TGTGCCACCGGGACAGGGAATGGAAACACCATATATTTT
TRBV29-1,TRBJ2-2,TRBD2,NA,CSVDTSGNTGELFF,TGCAGCGTTGATACTAGCGGGAACACCGGGGAGCTGTTTTTT
TRBV5-6,TRBJ1-4,TRBD1,NA,CASSYGTDEKLFF,TGTGCCAGCAGCTACGGGACAGATGAAAAACTGTTTTTT
TRBV19,TRBJ1-5,NA,NA,CASSSTADSNQPQHF,TGTGCCAGTAGTAGTACGGCAGATAGCAATCAGCCCCAGCATTTT
TRBV7-2,TRBJ2-5,NA,few,CASSSAHGTQYF,TGTGCCAGCAGCTCCGCCCACGGGACCCAGTACTTC
TRBV6-6,TRBJ2-2,TRBD2,NA,CASRELAGGSGELFF,TGTGCCAGCAGGGAACTAGCGGGAGGCTCCGGGGAGCTGTTTTTT
TRBV29-1,TRBJ2-1,NA,NA,CSVGQVQNEQFF,TGCAGCGTTGGGCAGGTCCAAAATGAGCAGTTCTTC
TRBV15,TRBJ2-1,NA,NA,CATSTASAGLNEQFF,TGTGCCACCAGCACAGCAAGTGCGGGACTTAATGAGCAGTTCTTC
TRBV19,TRBJ2-3,NA,once,CASSIGYSTDTQYF,TGTGCCAGTAGTATAGGCTACAGCACAGATACGCAGTATTTT
TRBV27,TRBJ2-6,NA,NA,CASSLTGANVLTF,TGTGCCAGCAGTTTGACTGGGGCCAACGTCCTGACTTTC
TRBV28,TRBJ2-7,NA,NA,CASSLVGYEQYF,TGTGCCAGCAGTTTAGTAGGCTACGAGCAGTACTTC
TRBV7-8,TRBJ1-4,TRBD1,NA,CASSLVGTGGEKLFF,TGTGCCAGCAGCTTAGTTGGGACAGGGGGTGAAAAACTGTTTTTT
TRBV28,TRBJ1-2,NA,NA,CASSFGSATNYGYTF,TGTGCCAGCAGTTTCGGATCTGCGACCAACTATGGCTACACCTTC